These T cell receptor beta chains were read from a single sample in a study of early T cells in non-severe SARS-CoV-2 infection. TCRdb re-called the 5' RACE reads with MiXCR, one entry per CDR3 protein. Of 75,000 or so distinct CDR3 sequences in the sample, about 10% were seen once. The sample was whole blood, taken at baseline. All receptors come from an adult who was a healthcare worker with PCR-confirmed SARS-CoV-2 infection or an uninfected control (not recorded which). Both conserved end residues are part of each CDR3. A D gene is named only where the DNA matches it firmly. Clone size is not always given. Where it is, it says once, few, many or a class for expanded clones.

abundance	v_gene	d_gene	j_gene	CDR3nt	CDR3aa
many	TRBV20-1	-	TRBJ2-7	TGCAGTGCTAACTCCGGGACTTCCTACGAGCAGTACTTC	CSANSGTSYEQYF
many	TRBV7-6	-	TRBJ2-7	TGTGCCAGCAGTTTCGGACCAGAGAACGAGCAGTACTTC	CASSFGPENEQYF
few	TRBV2	TRBD2	TRBJ2-2	TGTGCCAGCAGTCCACTAGCGGGGGCTCGGACCGGGGAGCTGTTTTTT	CASSPLAGARTGELFF
few	TRBV9	TRBD2	TRBJ2-3	TGTGCCAGCAGCCCCCATAGCGGGGGGGCCCCTGATACGCAGTATTTT	CASSPHSGGAPDTQYF
many	TRBV29-1	-	TRBJ2-7	TGCAGCGTGGAAAAGCAAGGGACCCCGAGGGACGAGCAGTACTTC	CSVEKQGTPRDEQYF
few	TRBV5-1	TRBD1	TRBJ2-3	TGCGCCAGCACAGGGGTAAAGGGGGCTTCAGATACGCAGTATTTT	CASTGVKGASDTQYF
few	TRBV7-8	-	TRBJ2-2	TGTGCCAGCAGGTCCAGTGGTGGGGTTGGCACCGGGGAGCTGTTTTTT	CASRSSGGVGTGELFF
many	TRBV18	-	TRBJ2-5	TGTGCCAGCTCACCGATTCGACAAGAGACCCAGTACTTC	CASSPIRQETQYF
few	TRBV18	-	TRBJ2-1	TGTGCCAGCTCACCACCCGGGGGAGAGGCCTACAATGAGCAGTTCTTC	CASSPPGGEAYNEQFF
few	TRBV11-3	TRBD1	TRBJ2-1	TGTGCCAGCAGCACGGGACAGGGATCCTATGAGCAGTTCTTC	CASSTGQGSYEQFF
-	TRBV7-6	-	TRBJ2-1	TGTGCCAGCAGCACCCTAGGGGGTCCCTCCTACAATGAGCAGTTCTTC	CASSTLGGPSYNEQFF
-	TRBV30	-	TRBJ1-3	TGTGCCTGGACCCCAGGGAACTCTGGAAACACCATATATTTT	CAWTPGNSGNTIYF
-	TRBV5-1	-	TRBJ2-7	TGCGCCAGCAGCTCGGGGACCAGGTCCACCTACGAGCAGTACTTC	CASSSGTRSTYEQYF
few	TRBV27	-	TRBJ2-5	TGTGCCAGCAGTTTATTTTCCTCCGGGGAAGAGACCCAGTACTTC	CASSLFSSGEETQYF
many	TRBV20-1	-	TRBJ2-5	TGCAGTGCTAGTCTAAGAGGGGTTCAAGAGACCCAGTACTTC	CSASLRGVQETQYF
-	TRBV12-3/TRBV12-4	-	TRBJ1-5	TGTGCCAGCAGTGGGATAACAGAGCCCAATCAGCCCCAGCATTTT	CASSGITEPNQPQHF
many	TRBV10-2	-	TRBJ1-2	TGCGCCAGCAGTGAGGATGGGGGAGCGTCCTATGGCTACACCTTC	CASSEDGGASYGYTF
-	TRBV12-3/TRBV12-4	-	TRBJ2-5	TGTGCCAGCAGTTACGGGGCGATTCTGGAGACCCAGTACTTC	CASSYGAILETQYF
-	TRBV9	TRBD2	TRBJ2-3	TGTGCCAGCAGCGTAGGTAGCGGGAGAGTCAAAGATACGCAGTATTTT	CASSVGSGRVKDTQYF
many	TRBV18	-	TRBJ2-5	TGTGCCAGCTCACAAAGTATTATCGAGACCCAGTACTTC	CASSQSIIETQYF
many	TRBV5-5	TRBD1	TRBJ1-6	TGTGCCAGCAGCTGGGGGACAGGCGATAATTCACCCCTCCACTTT	CASSWGTGDNSPLHF
many	TRBV9	TRBD2	TRBJ2-7	TGTGCCAGCAGTCTGGGACTAGCGGGGGACGAGCAGTACTTC	CASSLGLAGDEQYF
-	TRBV7-2	TRBD2	TRBJ2-1	TGTGCCAGCAGCTACCGTTCTAGCGGGAGCTATGAGCAGTTCTTC	CASSYRSSGSYEQFF
-	TRBV3-1	TRBD1	TRBJ2-1	TGTGCCAGCAGCCCAGGCGTGTCGGGACAGGACTCCTACAATGAGCAGTTCTTC	CASSPGVSGQDSYNEQFF
many	TRBV20-1	-	TRBJ2-1	TGCAGTGCTAGAGCGCGGCAGGGCAGTAACTCCTACAATGAGCAGTTCTTC	CSARARQGSNSYNEQFF
-	TRBV20-1	TRBD2	TRBJ2-1	TGCAGTGCTAGAAGGCTAGCGGCCCTATACAATGAGCAGTTCTTC	CSARRLAALYNEQFF
-	TRBV10-1	-	TRBJ1-3	TGCGCCAGCAGGTGGGGGCCTTACTCTGGAAACACCATATATTTT	CASRWGPYSGNTIYF
many	TRBV7-2	-	TRBJ2-1	TGTGCCAGCAGCCTCAGTGGTTCCTACAATGAGCAGTTCTTC	CASSLSGSYNEQFF
few	TRBV18	-	TRBJ1-4	TGTGCCAGCTCACCTTGGGAGGATTCAACTAATGAAAAACTGTTTTTT	CASSPWEDSTNEKLFF
-	TRBV2	TRBD1	TRBJ2-2	TGTGCCAGCGGAGTCCGACAGGGGGCCGGGGAGCTGTTTTTT	CASGVRQGAGELFF
many	TRBV7-2	-	TRBJ2-7	TGTGCCAGCAGCTTAGAAGCCGGGGAAGTCCACGAGCAGTACTTC	CASSLEAGEVHEQYF
many	TRBV7-8	TRBD1	TRBJ2-2	TGTGCCAGCAGTGATCAGGGGGCTTACGGGGAGCTGTTTTTT	CASSDQGAYGELFF
-	TRBV20-1	TRBD2	TRBJ2-7	TGCAGTGCCTCAGCGGGATACGAGCAGTACTTC	CSASAGYEQYF
-	TRBV12-3/TRBV12-4	-	TRBJ2-3	TGTGCCAGCAGTCCTCCTGGCACAGATACGCAGTATTTT	CASSPPGTDTQYF
few	TRBV9	-	TRBJ2-1	TGTGCCAGCAGCATCCGCAGTTCCTACAATGAGCAGTTCTTC	CASSIRSSYNEQFF
many	TRBV9	TRBD1	TRBJ2-3	TGTGCCAGCAGCCTCAGACAGGGACCAGATACGCAGTATTTT	CASSLRQGPDTQYF
few	TRBV29-1	-	TRBJ2-3	TGCAGCGTTGAGGGCATCTACACAGATACGCAGTATTTT	CSVEGIYTDTQYF
many	TRBV7-2	TRBD2	TRBJ2-1	TGTGCCAGCAGCCCGGGACTAGCGGCTTACAATGAGCAGTTCTTC	CASSPGLAAYNEQFF
few	TRBV4-2	-	TRBJ1-4	TGTGCCAGCAGCCAAGAACACACCCTACGGAGTGAAAAACTGTTTTTT	CASSQEHTLRSEKLFF
few	TRBV15	TRBD1	TRBJ1-6	TGTGCCACCAGCAGAGATTTGGGGACAGGGCTCTCACCCCTCCACTTT	CATSRDLGTGLSPLHF
-	TRBV20-1	-	TRBJ2-1	TGCAGTGCTGGGCCAGCAAGCGGGCCTTACAATGAGCAGTTCTTC	CSAGPASGPYNEQFF
-	TRBV5-1	-	TRBJ2-2	TGCGCCGGCAGCGGAACAGGGAACACCGGGGAGCTGTTTTTT	CAGSGTGNTGELFF
many	TRBV5-1	-	TRBJ2-1	TGCGCCAGCAGCACGGATTTAGAGCAGTTCTTC	CASSTDLEQFF